The clone carrying this T cell receptor (beta chain) was observed a few times. What it binds is unknown. This specimen comes from a study of T-cell memory formation after mild COVID-19. One entry per CDR3 protein, called by TCRdb with MiXCR from the 5' RACE reads. The sample lists hundreds of thousands of distinct CDR3 sequences; roughly 21% were seen once. Study outcomes and limitations: Researchers found some responding clones in pre-infection memory, a sign that cross-reactive memory joined.

Sequencing used PBMCs or a T cell subset sorted from them (not recorded which). The sequence came from an adult woman who had mild COVID-19 (a few samples of this study predate the infection). Cell type and time point are not known.

CDR3 nucleotides: TGTGCCAGCAGTTACTCCGGGTCCCCCCCCTACGAGCAGTACTTC. This codes for CASSYSGSPPYEQYF. The chain links TRBV6-5 to TRBJ2-7; D not certain. CDR1 MNHEY and CDR2 SVGAGI come from the germline V gene. CDR3 size: 15 residues. V was trimmed by 0 bases and J by 2 bases, leaving 11 bases between them.